What follows is one TCR beta chain and its context. Original analysis: Using reference gene primer amplification, nucleated cell counts were estimated. TCRdb's table, derived via immunoSEQ multiplex PCR, lists solely in-frame clones and lacks some. V and J calls and clone size are as listed in that table; D and trimming were resolved from the DNA. In the table there are approximately 190,000 clones, around four fifths of which are singletons. The germline V gene encodes CDR1 MGHRA and CDR2 YSYEKL. V gave up 3 bases and J gave up 2 bases; unmatched junction bases: 7. The CDR3 contains 17 residues. This sample is drawn from a study of blood T cell repertoires in COVID-19. Study-level background: Samples representing acute and convalescent COVID-19 were sourced from the United States, Italy and Spain. Sample material is recorded as cDNA or gDNA derived from T cells, B-cell-depleted T cells, or PBMCs.

This sequence was found in a man younger than 40 with active or convalescent COVID-19. Material for sequencing was peripheral blood. This rearrangement joins TRBV4-1 to TRBJ2-3; 11 nucleotides match TRBD1. The CDR3 DNA reads as TGCGCCAGCAGCCAGGTGGGGACAGGGGGGAACACAGATACGCAGTATTTT. This sequence encodes CASSQVGTGGNTDTQYF.